Below are 27 T cell receptor beta chains sequenced from a single sample in a study of cytomegalovirus exposure and HLA in healthy donors. 13 Jbeta primers and 60 Vbeta primers were used for the PCR. Produced via immunoSEQ multiplex PCR; TCRdb's table is partial and in-frame only. The table shows hundreds of thousands of clones, with just over 75% occurring only once. Sample: PBMCs. The origin of the receptors is a man between 18 and 29 years old in good health and CMV-seronegative.

This rearrangement joins TRBV29-1 to TRBJ1-4; 7 nucleotides line up with TRBD1. The CDR3 covers 14 residues. Germline values: CDR1 SQVTM, CDR2 ANQGSEA. The V gene end was trimmed by 1 base and the J gene end by 3 bases; junction bases not matched to a gene: 2. The CDR3, as DNA: TGCAGCGTTGAAGGGGGGACAGCTAATGAAAAACTGTTTTTT. This encodes CSVEGGTANEKLFF.

The chain recombines TRBV7-3 with TRBJ2-5; TRBD2 aligns across 7 bases. The CDR3 has 15 residues. CDR1 SGHTA and CDR2 FQGTGA come from the germline V gene. Unmatched junction bases numbered 7, after V lost 1 base and J lost 5 bases. DNA for the CDR3: TGTGCCAGCAGCTTAAGCGGGGCGGGAGTCGAGACCCAGTACTTC. It is translated as CASSLSGAGVETQYF. Filled out from reference TRBV7-3 and TRBJ2-5, the complete variable domain reads GAGVSQTPSNKVTEKGKYVELRCDPISGHTALYWYRQSLGQGPEFLIYFQGTGAADDSGLPNDRFFAVRPEGSVSTLKIQRTERGDSAVYLCASSLSGAGVETQYFGPGTRLLVL.

This clone was found a few times. The chain combines TRBV9 with TRBJ2-3, with a weak D call TRBD2 (5 bases). Germline CDR1 and CDR2: SGDLS and YYNGEE. CDR3 length equals 16 residues. The germline V and J ends were trimmed by 0 bases and 2 bases, with 13 bases remaining between them. The DNA of the CDR3 is TGTGCCAGCAGCGTAGGGGGAGCGGAACACACAGATACGCAGTATTTT. Protein: CASSVGGAEHTDTQYF.

V is TRBV29-1 and J is TRBJ1-1; 7 nucleotides match TRBD1. Germline CDR1 is SQVTM and CDR2 is ANQGSEA. V lost 7 bases, J lost 1 base, and 3 bases stayed unmatched. The CDR3 loop spans 12 amino acids. The CDR3 spells CSGGQRNTEAFF. For the CDR3, the DNA is TGCAGCGGGGGACAGCGGAACACTGAAGCTTTCTTT.

The rearrangement joins TRBV27 to TRBJ1-4; D may be TRBD1 (6 bases). The germline V gene has CDR1 MNHEY and CDR2 SMNVEV (reference sequence). The CDR3 is made up of 14 amino acids. The V end was cut by 10 bases, the J end by 3 bases, with 15 bases between. As DNA, the CDR3 is TGTGCCACGCGGCAGGGGAGGGCTAATGAAAAACTGTTTTTT. This translates into CATRQGRANEKLFF. The variable domain in full, with the rest retrieved from reference TRBV27 and TRBJ1-4, is EAQVTQNPRYLITVTGKKLTVTCSQNMNHEYMSWYRQDPGLGLRQIYYSMNVEVTDKGDVPEGYKVSRKEKRNFPLILESPSPNQTSLYFCATRQGRANEKLFFGSGTQLSVL.

V and J are TRBV18 and TRBJ2-2, with D possibly matching TRBD1 (5 bases). CDR1 and CDR2 from the germline V gene are KGHSH and LQKENI. This CDR3 has 16 residues. The V gene lost 4 bases and the J gene lost 1 base, with 13 bases spanning the gap. CDR3 in amino acids: CASSLGAGRNTGELFF. As DNA, the CDR3 is TGTGCCAGCTCACTCGGCGCAGGGCGGAACACCGGGGAGCTGTTTTTT.

The rearrangement joins TRBV5-1 to TRBJ2-1, with TRBD1 matching 11 bases. The trim removed 4 bases at V and 9 bases at J, leaving 6 bases unmatched. The germline V gene encodes CDR1 SGHRS and CDR2 YFSETQ. The CDR3 contains 14 residues. CDR3 amino acids: CASSPGTGGLEQFF. The CDR3 region has the DNA TGCGCCAGCAGCCCCGGGACAGGGGGACTTGAGCAGTTCTTC.

This chain joins TRBV30 and TRBJ2-7, with D possibly being TRBD1 (6 bases). This CDR3 is built from 15 residues. Trimming cost V 0 bases and J 6 bases, with 18 bases left between them. Germline V gene data show CDR1 as GTSNPN and CDR2 as SVGIG (reference sequence). The CDR3: CAWSVAIGTIREQYF. The CDR3 DNA sequence: TGTGCCTGGAGTGTTGCTATCGGGACAATACGCGAGCAGTACTTC. Complete variable domain (other parts from reference TRBV30 and TRBJ2-7): SQTIHQWPATLVQPVGSPLSLECTVEGTSNPNLYWYRQAAGRGLQLLFYSVGIGQISSEVPQNLSASRPQDRQFILSSKKLLLSDSGFYLCAWSVAIGTIREQYFGPGTRLTVT.

The gene calls are TRBV28 and TRBJ1-5; D unclear. The CDR3 runs to 15 residues. The germline gives CDR1 MDHEN, CDR2 SYDVKM. Trimming removed 6 bases from V and 1 base from J, with 13 bases in between. DNA of the CDR3: TGTGCCAGCAGCTTCTCCTACGGGAGCAATCAGCCCCAGCATTTT. Amino acids: CASSFSYGSNQPQHF.

The chain has TRBV19 and TRBJ1-2; 11 nucleotides agree with TRBD1. Trimming removed 3 bases from V and 6 bases from J; junction bases left unmatched: 3. The CDR3 length is 14 residues. Germline V gene sequence: CDR1 LNHDA, CDR2 SQIVND (reference sequence). The CDR3 here is CASSMDRGPHGYTF. DNA of the CDR3: TGTGCCAGTAGTATGGACAGGGGGCCTCATGGCTACACCTTC.

The V and J genes are TRBV6-1 and TRBJ2-7, with 7 bases identical to TRBD1. Trimming took 0 bases from V and 3 from J; bases not matched to a gene: 5. From germline, CDR1 is MNHNS and CDR2 SASEGT. The CDR3 loop spans 15 amino acids. This CDR3 reads CASSEAGTVLYEQYF. The CDR3 DNA reads as TGTGCCAGCAGTGAAGCGGGGACAGTTCTCTACGAGCAGTACTTC.

The chain employs TRBV4-1 and TRBJ2-1; TRBD2 agrees at 11 bases. Per the germline V gene, CDR1 is MGHRA and CDR2 is YSYEKL. V dropped 3 bases and J dropped 0; count of bases not matched to a gene: 10. This CDR3 has 19 residues. CDR3 protein: CASSQGTSGFQSSYNEQFF. CDR3 nucleotide sequence: TGCGCCAGCAGCCAGGGGACTAGCGGTTTTCAGAGCTCCTACAATGAGCAGTTCTTC.

The DNA for the CDR3 is TGTGCCAGCAGTGGAACAGGGGATCAGCCCCAGCATTTT. The encoded protein is CASSGTGDQPQHF. The chain joins TRBV2 to TRBJ1-5; TRBD1 matches 7 bases. Germline CDR1 SNHLY, CDR2 FYNNEI. Trimming removed 4 bases from V and 5 bases from J; junction bases left unmatched: 2. CDR3 length equals 13 residues.

The chain joins TRBV7-2 to TRBJ2-1; 7 nucleotides agree with TRBD2. The CDR3 loop spans 16 amino acids. CDR1 SGHTA and CDR2 FQGNSA come from the germline V gene. Trimming cost V 5 bases and J 7 bases; bases outside gene matches: 14. Here the CDR3 DNA reads TGTGCCAGCAGCGCCTTCGGCGCGGGGGTTGAGAATGAGCAGTTCTTC. It specifies CASSAFGAGVENEQFF.

Notes on this clone: This same CDR3 is encoded by further DNA sequences in the sample. The genes are TRBV18 and TRBJ1-1; D is uncertain. V gave up 2 bases and J gave up 0 bases, with 4 bases separating them. Germline CDR1 and CDR2: KGHSH and LQKENI. CDR3 length: 13 residues. CDR3 nucleotides: TGTGCCAGCTCACCAAGCATGAACACTGAAGCTTTCTTT. Its protein product is CASSPSMNTEAFF.

This clone was seen a few times. The chain is built from TRBV28 and TRBJ2-5, with 7 bases that match TRBD2. The J call is in doubt because the DNA end fits TRBJ2-7 better. CDR1 is MDHEN and CDR2 is SYDVKM in the germline V gene. The CDR3 has 16 amino acids. The CDR3: CASRLLGRSGGYEQYF. CDR3 sequence (DNA): TGTGCCAGCAGACTTTTAGGGAGGTCGGGAGGCTACGAGCAGTACTTC.

On this clone itself: Compared with germline, one end of the junction differs, possibly owing to a read error. The chain recombines TRBV5-1 with TRBJ1-5, with TRBD1 identical over 7 bases. Germline V gene sequence: CDR1 SGHRS, CDR2 YFSETQ. The CDR3 totals 15 residues. The CDR3 bases are TGCGCCAGCAGCGAGTCAGGGGGTAGCAATCGGCCCCAGCATTTT. Translating gives CASSESGGSNRPQHF.

The rearrangement links TRBV9 to TRBJ2-5; 7 bases map to TRBD2. The junction had 5 bases not matched to a gene; V was cut back by 0 bases and J by 3 bases. Germline-derived CDR1 and CDR2 are SGDLS and YYNGEE. This CDR3 region has 15 residues. The CDR3: CASSVGGSEKETQYF. The CDR3 bases are TGTGCCAGCAGCGTAGGCGGGAGCGAAAAAGAGACCCAGTACTTC.

The chain carries TRBV19 and TRBJ2-7, with D possibly being TRBD1 (5 bases). Germline CDR1 and CDR2: LNHDA and SQIVND (reference sequence). The CDR3 has 13 amino acids. The V end was cut by 1 base, the J end by 3 bases, with 7 bases between. The CDR3 region is CASSIGQGYEQYF. CDR3 DNA sequence: TGTGCCAGTAGTATAGGGCAGGGCTACGAGCAGTACTTC.

This clone has just one count. The junction and the germline gene differ at one end; a read error may be behind it. V usage is TRBV7-9 and J usage is TRBJ1-2; D call uncertain. The germline gives CDR1 SEHNR, CDR2 FQNEAQ (reference sequence). The CDR3 covers 12 residues. In DNA form, the CDR3 reads TGTTCCAGCAGCTTTTCTGTCGGTGGCTACACCTTC. It encodes CSSSFSVGGYTF.

The chain joins TRBV30 to TRBJ1-1, with a possible D match to TRBD1 (6 bases). V gave up 7 bases and J gave up 1 base, with 7 bases separating them. The CDR3 extends over 11 amino acids. The germline V gene has CDR1 GTSNPN and CDR2 SVGIG (reference sequence). The CDR3 region is CASGQNTEAFF. The CDR3 nucleotides read TGTGCCTCGGGACAGAACACTGAAGCTTTCTTT.

The V gene is TRBV29-1, the J gene TRBJ1-1; D is ambiguous. V lost 6 bases and J 1 base, leaving 12 bases between the germline ends. The CDR3 length is 13 residues. Germline V lookup: CDR1 SQVTM, CDR2 ANQGSEA. CDR3 in amino acids: CSVLHDWNTEAFF. DNA of the CDR3: TGCAGCGTCCTTCATGACTGGAACACTGAAGCTTTCTTT.

The chain links TRBV7-9 to TRBJ2-3; the match to TRBD1 covers 7 bases. This CDR3 is built from 16 residues. Germline CDR1 is SEHNR and CDR2 is FQNEAQ (reference sequence). V was clipped by 2 bases and J by 4 bases; unmatched bases: 9. Here the CDR3 reads CASSLLSTGFADTQYF. As DNA, the CDR3 is TGTGCCAGCAGCTTACTCTCGACAGGGTTTGCAGATACGCAGTATTTT.

This clone appeared a few times. This chain uses TRBV9 with TRBJ1-3; 7 bases line up with TRBD1. CDR3 size: 15 residues. From germline, CDR1 is SGDLS and CDR2 YYNGEE. The V gene end was trimmed by 0 bases and the J gene end by 3 bases; junction bases not matched to a gene: 3. For the CDR3, the DNA is TGTGCCAGCAGCGTAGCAGGGGGAGGTGGAAACACCATATATTTT. This sequence encodes CASSVAGGGGNTIYF.

J is TRBJ1-6 and V is TRBV27; 7 positions match TRBD1. Losses at the gene ends were 6 bases for V and 3 bases for J; bases not matched to a gene: 5. The CDR3 sequence is 15 residues long. Germline V gene lookup returns CDR1 MNHEY and CDR2 SMNVEV (reference sequence). CDR3 bases: TGTGCCAGCAGCTTTACAGGGGACTATAATTCACCCCTCCACTTT. The encoded protein is CASSFTGDYNSPLHF.

J is TRBJ1-2 and V is TRBV5-1, with 8 nucleotides matching TRBD1. Germline V lookup: CDR1 SGHRS, CDR2 YFSETQ. The CDR3 runs to 16 residues. The V segment lost 0 bases and the J segment 4 bases; nucleotides outside the gene matches: 8. CDR3 protein: CASSLDRGGLSYGYTF. CDR3 nucleotides: TGCGCCAGCAGCTTGGACAGGGGGGGGTTGTCCTATGGCTACACCTTC.

As to this clone: Other nucleotide sequences from this sample produce the same CDR3. The V call is TRBV13, the J call TRBJ1-2; maybe TRBD1 (5 bases). With 0 bases removed from V and 3 bases from J, the gap between germline ends came to 8 bases. Germline V gives CDR1 PRHDT, CDR2 FYEKMQ (reference sequence). The CDR3 has 14 amino acids. The CDR3 sequence: CASSLGTGDYGYTF. For the CDR3, the DNA is TGTGCCAGCAGCTTAGGAACAGGAGACTATGGCTACACCTTC.